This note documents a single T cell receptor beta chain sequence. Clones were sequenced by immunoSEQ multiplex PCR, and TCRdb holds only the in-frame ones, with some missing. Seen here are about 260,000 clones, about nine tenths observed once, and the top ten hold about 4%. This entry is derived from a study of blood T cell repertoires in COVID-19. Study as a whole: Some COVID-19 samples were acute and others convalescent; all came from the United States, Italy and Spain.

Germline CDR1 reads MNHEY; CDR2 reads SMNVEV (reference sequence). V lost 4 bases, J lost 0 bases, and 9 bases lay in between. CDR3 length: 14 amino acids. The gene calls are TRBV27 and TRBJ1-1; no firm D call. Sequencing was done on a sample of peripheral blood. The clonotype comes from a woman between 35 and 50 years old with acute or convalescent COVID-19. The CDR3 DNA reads TGTGCCAGCAGTTCGCGGGAAGTGAACACTGAAGCTTTCTTT. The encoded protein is CASSSREVNTEAFF.